This T cell receptor (beta chain) was documented in a study of radiotherapy plus CTLA-4 blockade in lung cancer. Study as a whole: Of the patients, roughly 20% showed objective responses and 31% attained disease control. General study points: TCR clones originating in tumors grew in number in blood after radiotherapy plus ipilimumab. Early blood T cell clone dynamics, with interferon-beta, were reported to best predict response.

Focal radiation plus CTLA-4 blockade with ipilimumab was administered to patients who had chemo-refractory metastatic non-small-cell lung cancer. Generated by immunoSEQ multiplex PCR, the TCRdb table keeps only in-frame clones and is missing some. Found here are tens of thousands of clones, 83% of them singletons; the top ten hold around 0.78%. Per the germline V gene, CDR1 is DFQATT and CDR2 is SNEGSKA (reference sequence). CDR3 length equals 10 residues. For this clone: The antigen is not known. The junction shows a germline mismatch at one end, possibly a read error.

The material was peripheral blood, obtained from a patient treated with radiotherapy plus ipilimumab. This receptor was taken from a human donor with non-small cell lung cancer who had stable disease on radiotherapy plus ipilimumab. The rearrangement links TRBV20-1 to TRBJ1-2, with D unresolved. CDR3 protein: CRTLGYGYTF. DNA for the CDR3: TGTCGCACCTTGGGCTATGGCTACACCTTC.